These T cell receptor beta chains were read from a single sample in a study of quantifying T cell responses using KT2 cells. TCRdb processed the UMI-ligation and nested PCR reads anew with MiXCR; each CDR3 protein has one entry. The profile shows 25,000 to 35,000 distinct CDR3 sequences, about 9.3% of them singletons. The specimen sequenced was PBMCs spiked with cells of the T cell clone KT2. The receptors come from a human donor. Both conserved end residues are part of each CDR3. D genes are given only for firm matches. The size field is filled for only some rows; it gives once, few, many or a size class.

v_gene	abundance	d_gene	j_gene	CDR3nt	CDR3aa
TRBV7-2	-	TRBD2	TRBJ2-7	TGTGCCAGCAGCTTAATGCTAGCGGGGGGCTACGAGCAGTACTTC	CASSLMLAGGYEQYF
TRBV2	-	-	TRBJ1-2	TGTGCCAGCAGTAGATCCGGGACATGGCCCAACTATGGCTACACCTTC	CASSRSGTWPNYGYTF
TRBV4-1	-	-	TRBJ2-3	TGCGCCAGCAGCGTCCAGACGGGGTCCACAGATACGCAGTATTTT	CASSVQTGSTDTQYF
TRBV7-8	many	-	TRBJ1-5	TGTGCCAGCAGCTTAGCTCCGGGAGCCCGGAGCAATCAGCCCCAGCATTTT	CASSLAPGARSNQPQHF
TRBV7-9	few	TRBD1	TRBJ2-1	TGTGCCATTCCCGGACAGGGGTCGAAAGATGAGCAGTTCTTC	CAIPGQGSKDEQFF
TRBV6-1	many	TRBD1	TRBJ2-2	TGTGCCAGCAGTGGTTGGGGCACAGGGGGGACCGGGGAGCTGTTTTTT	CASSGWGTGGTGELFF
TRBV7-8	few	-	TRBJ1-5	TGTGCCAGCAGCTCAACAGGGATTTATAGCAATCAGCCCCAGCATTTT	CASSSTGIYSNQPQHF
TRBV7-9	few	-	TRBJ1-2	TGTGCCAGCAGTTTGGGTGTCGGCTATGGCTACACCTTC	CASSLGVGYGYTF
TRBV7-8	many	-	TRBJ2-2	TGTGCCAGCAGCTTAGTGGGTCGGGGTAACGGGGAGCTGTTTTTT	CASSLVGRGNGELFF
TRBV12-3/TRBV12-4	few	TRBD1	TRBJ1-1	TGTGCCTCAACAAGAGACAGGGGCGCTGAAGCTTTCTTT	CASTRDRGAEAFF
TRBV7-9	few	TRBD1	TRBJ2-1	TGTGCCAGCAGCTTCTTCCGGACAGGGTATTTCTTC	CASSFFRTGYFF
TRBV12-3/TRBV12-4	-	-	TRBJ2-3	TGTGCCAGCAGCAGCCCGGGGGGTCGGATAGGGGGGAGGGTGGCAGATACGCAGTATTTT	CASSSPGGRIGGRVADTQYF
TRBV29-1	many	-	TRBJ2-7	TGCAGCGTTGAAGACACAGGGTACGAGCAGTACTTC	CSVEDTGYEQYF
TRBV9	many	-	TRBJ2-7	TGTGCCAGCAGCGTAGGAATAGGGTCCTACGAGCAGTACTTC	CASSVGIGSYEQYF
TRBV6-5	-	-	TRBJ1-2	TGTGCCAGCAGTTACTCGGCCTTTAACTATGGCTACACCTTC	CASSYSAFNYGYTF
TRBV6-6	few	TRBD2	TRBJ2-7	TGTGCCAGCACGTCCAGGACTAGCGGATCCTACGAGCAGTACTTC	CASTSRTSGSYEQYF
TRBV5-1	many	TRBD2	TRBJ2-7	TGCGCCAGCAGCATGGGACTAGCCCACGAGCAGTACTTC	CASSMGLAHEQYF
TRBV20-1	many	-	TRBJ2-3	TGCAGTGCCCGATTCCCGGGCACAGATACGCAGTATTTT	CSARFPGTDTQYF
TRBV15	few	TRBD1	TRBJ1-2	TGTGCCACCAGCAGAGTGGGGGCAGGAGGGGGCTATGGCTACAACTTC	CATSRVGAGGGYGYNF
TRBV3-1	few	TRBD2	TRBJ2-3	TGTGCCAGCAGTTCTAGCGGGAGGGCTCGTAGCACAGATACGCAGTATTTT	CASSSSGRARSTDTQYF
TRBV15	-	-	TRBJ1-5	TGTGCCACCAGCAGAGTCGGTAGCAATCAGCCCCAGCATTTT	CATSRVGSNQPQHF
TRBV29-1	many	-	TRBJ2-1	TGCAGCGTTGAAACTCCTAATGAGCAGTTCTTC	CSVETPNEQFF
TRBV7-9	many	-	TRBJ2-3	TGTGCCAGCAGCTCCCGCGCGGCGAGGGATAGGATGACAGATACGCAGTATTTT	CASSSRAARDRMTDTQYF
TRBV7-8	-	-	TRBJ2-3	TGTGCCAGCAGCTTAGACCCTAGCTCAGATACGCAGTATTTT	CASSLDPSSDTQYF
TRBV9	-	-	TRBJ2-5	TGTGCCAGCAGCGTAAGTGGGGGGGCCGGAGAGACCCAGTACTTC	CASSVSGGAGETQYF
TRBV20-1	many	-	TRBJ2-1	TGCAGTGCTAGTAACGCGGCTTCCTCCTACAATGAGCAGTTCTTC	CSASNAASSYNEQFF
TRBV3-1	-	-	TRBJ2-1	TGTGCCAGCAGCCAACCGGGGGTCTCCTACAATGAGCAGTTCTTC	CASSQPGVSYNEQFF
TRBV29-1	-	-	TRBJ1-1	TGCAGCGTTGACAGGGTGCTGAACACTGAAGCTTTCTTT	CSVDRVLNTEAFF
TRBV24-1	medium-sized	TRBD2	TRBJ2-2	TGTGCCACCAGTGCCGGGGGGAGGGACACCGGGGAGCTGTTTTTT	CATSAGGRDTGELFF
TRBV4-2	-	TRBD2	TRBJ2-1	TGTGCCAGCAGCCCGTCTAGCGGGAGTTACAATGAGCAGTTCTTC	CASSPSSGSYNEQFF
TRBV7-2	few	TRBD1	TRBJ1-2	TGTGCCAGCAGGTTATCCAGGGACAGCCACTATGGCTACACCTTC	CASRLSRDSHYGYTF
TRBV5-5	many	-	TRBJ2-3	TGTGCCAGCAGCCCGCCGGAGGCAGATACGCAGTATTTT	CASSPPEADTQYF
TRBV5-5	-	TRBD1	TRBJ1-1	TGTGCCAGCAGCTTGGATGCAGGGGGCGCGATTACTGAAGCTTTCTTT	CASSLDAGGAITEAFF